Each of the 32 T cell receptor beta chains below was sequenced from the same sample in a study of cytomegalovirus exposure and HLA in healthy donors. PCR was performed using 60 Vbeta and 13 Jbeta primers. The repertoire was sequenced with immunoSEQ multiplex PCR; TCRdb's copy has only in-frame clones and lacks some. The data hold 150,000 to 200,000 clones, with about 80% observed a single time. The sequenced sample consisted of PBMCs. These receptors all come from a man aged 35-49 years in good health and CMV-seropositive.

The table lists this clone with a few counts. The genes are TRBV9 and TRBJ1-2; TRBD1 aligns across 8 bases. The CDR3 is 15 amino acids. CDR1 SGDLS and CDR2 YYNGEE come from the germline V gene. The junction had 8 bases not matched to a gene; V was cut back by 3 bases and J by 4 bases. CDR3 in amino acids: CASSAQPDRVYGYTF. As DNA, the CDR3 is TGTGCCAGCAGCGCCCAACCGGACAGGGTCTATGGCTACACCTTC.

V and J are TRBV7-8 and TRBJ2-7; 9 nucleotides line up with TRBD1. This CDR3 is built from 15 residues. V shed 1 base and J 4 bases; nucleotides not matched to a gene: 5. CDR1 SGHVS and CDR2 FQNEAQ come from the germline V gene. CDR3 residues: CASSLERDRVYEQYF. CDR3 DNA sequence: TGTGCCAGCAGCTTAGAAAGGGACAGGGTTTACGAGCAGTACTTC.

The CDR3 sequence: CASSFRQGNEKLFF. The CDR3 DNA reads as TGCGCCAGCAGCTTTAGACAGGGTAATGAAAAACTGTTTTTT. This chain links TRBV5-1 with TRBJ1-4, with 7 bases lining up with TRBD1. Germline CDR1 and CDR2: SGHRS and YFSETQ. The CDR3 extends over 14 amino acids. Losses at the gene ends were 2 bases for V and 4 bases for J; bases not matched to a gene: 2. The full variable domain, rest sourced from reference TRBV5-1 and TRBJ1-4, is KAGVTQTPRYLIKTRGQQVTLSCSPISGHRSVSWYQQTPGQGLQFLFEYFSETQRNKGNFPGRFSGRQFSNSRSEMNVSTLELGDSALYLCASSFRQGNEKLFFGSGTQLSVL.

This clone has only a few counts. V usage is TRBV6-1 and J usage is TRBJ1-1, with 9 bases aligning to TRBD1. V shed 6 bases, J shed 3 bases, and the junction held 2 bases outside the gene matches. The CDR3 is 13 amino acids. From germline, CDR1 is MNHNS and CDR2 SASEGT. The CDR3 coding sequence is TGTGCCAGCAGACAGGGGGCGCACACTGAAGCTTTCTTT. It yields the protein CASRQGAHTEAFF.

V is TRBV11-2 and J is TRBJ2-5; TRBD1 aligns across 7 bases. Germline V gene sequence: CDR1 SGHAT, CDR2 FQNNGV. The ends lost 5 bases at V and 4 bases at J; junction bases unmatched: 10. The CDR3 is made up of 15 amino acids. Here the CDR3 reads CASSTGTTGRETQYF. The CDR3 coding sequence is TGTGCCAGCAGCACGGGAACGACAGGGCGAGAGACCCAGTACTTC.

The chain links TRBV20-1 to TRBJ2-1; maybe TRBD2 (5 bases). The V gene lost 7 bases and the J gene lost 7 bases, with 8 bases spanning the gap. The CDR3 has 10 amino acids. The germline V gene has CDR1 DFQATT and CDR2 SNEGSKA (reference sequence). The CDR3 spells CSVSGNEQFF. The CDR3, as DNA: TGCAGTGTAAGCGGAAATGAGCAGTTCTTC.

This CDR3 is CASSPYSGQGNEQYF. CDR3 coding DNA: TGTGCCAGCTCACCCTATTCAGGACAGGGGAACGAGCAGTACTTC. J is TRBJ2-7 and V is TRBV18; 9 nucleotides line up with TRBD1. Germline V gene data show CDR1 as KGHSH and CDR2 as LQKENI. The J segment lost 5 bases and the V segment lost 3 bases, leaving 8 bases of the junction unmatched. The CDR3 is 15 residues long.

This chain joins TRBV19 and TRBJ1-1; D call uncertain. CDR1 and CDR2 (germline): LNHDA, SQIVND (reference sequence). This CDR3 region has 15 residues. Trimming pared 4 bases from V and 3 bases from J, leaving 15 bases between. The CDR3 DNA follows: TGTGCCAGTAGTAAAGGAAGGGAGCGGGACACTGAAGCTTTCTTT. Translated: CASSKGRERDTEAFF.

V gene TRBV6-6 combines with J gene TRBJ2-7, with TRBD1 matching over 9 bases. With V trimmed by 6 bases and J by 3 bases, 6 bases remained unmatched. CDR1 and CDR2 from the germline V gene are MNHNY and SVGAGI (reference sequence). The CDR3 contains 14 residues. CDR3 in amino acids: CASRATGGGYEQYF. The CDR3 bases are TGTGCCAGCAGGGCGACAGGGGGTGGCTACGAGCAGTACTTC.

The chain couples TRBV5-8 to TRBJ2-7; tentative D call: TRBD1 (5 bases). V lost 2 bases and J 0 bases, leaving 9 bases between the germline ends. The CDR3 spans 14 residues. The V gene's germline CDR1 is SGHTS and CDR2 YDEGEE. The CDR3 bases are TGTGCCAGCAGCTTAACAGGCCTCTCCTACGAGCAGTACTTC. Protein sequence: CASSLTGLSYEQYF.

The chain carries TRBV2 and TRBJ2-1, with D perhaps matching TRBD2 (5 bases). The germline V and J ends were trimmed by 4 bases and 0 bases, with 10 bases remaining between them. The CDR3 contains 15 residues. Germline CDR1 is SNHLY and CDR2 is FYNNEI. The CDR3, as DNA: TGTGCCAGCAGTGTGGGTGAGGGCTCCTACAATGAGCAGTTCTTC. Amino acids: CASSVGEGSYNEQFF.

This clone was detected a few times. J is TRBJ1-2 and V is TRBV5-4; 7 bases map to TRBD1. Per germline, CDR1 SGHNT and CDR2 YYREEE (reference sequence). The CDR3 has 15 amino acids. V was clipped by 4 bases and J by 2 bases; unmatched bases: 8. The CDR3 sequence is CASSHPDRMNYGYTF. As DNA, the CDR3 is TGTGCCAGCAGCCATCCGGACAGGATGAACTATGGCTACACCTTC.

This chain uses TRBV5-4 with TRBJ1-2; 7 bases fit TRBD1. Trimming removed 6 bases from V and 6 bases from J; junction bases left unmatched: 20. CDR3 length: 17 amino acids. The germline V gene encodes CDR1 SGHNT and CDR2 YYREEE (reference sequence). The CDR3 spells CASTPGPSTGYEDGYTF. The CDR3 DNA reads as TGTGCCAGCACCCCGGGCCCATCGACAGGGTATGAGGATGGCTACACCTTC.

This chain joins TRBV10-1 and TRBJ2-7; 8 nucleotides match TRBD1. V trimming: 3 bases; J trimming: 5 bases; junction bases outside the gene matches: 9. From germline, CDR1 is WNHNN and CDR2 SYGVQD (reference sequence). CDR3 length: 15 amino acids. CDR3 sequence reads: CASSDSGTGAHEQYF. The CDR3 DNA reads TGCGCCAGCAGTGACTCCGGGACAGGAGCTCACGAGCAGTACTTC.

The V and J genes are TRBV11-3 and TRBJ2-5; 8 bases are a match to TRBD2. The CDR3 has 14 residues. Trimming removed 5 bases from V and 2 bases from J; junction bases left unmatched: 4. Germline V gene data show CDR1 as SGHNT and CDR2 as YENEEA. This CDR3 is CASSEIAGQETQYF. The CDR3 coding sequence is TGTGCCAGCAGCGAAATAGCGGGACAAGAGACCCAGTACTTC.

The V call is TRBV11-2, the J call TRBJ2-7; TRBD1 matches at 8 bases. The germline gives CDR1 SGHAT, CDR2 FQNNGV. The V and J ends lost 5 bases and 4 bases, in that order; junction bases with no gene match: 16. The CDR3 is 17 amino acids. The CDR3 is CASSDKTRTGWKYEQYF. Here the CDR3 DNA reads TGTGCCAGCAGCGATAAAACCAGGACAGGGTGGAAGTACGAGCAGTACTTC. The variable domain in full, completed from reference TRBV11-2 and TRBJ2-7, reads EAGVAQSPRYKIIEKRQSVAFWCNPISGHATLYWYQQILGQGPKLLIQFQNNGVVDDSQLPKDRFSAERLKGVDSTLKIQPAKLEDSAVYLCASSDKTRTGWKYEQYFGPGTRLTVT.

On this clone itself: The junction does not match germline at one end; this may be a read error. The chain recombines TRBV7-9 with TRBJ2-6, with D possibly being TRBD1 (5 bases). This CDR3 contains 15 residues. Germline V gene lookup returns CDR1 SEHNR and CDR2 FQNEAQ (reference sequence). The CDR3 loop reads CASSLAGSGANGLTF. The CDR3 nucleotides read TGTGCCAGCAGCTTAGCGGGTTCTGGGGCCAACGGCCTGACTTTC. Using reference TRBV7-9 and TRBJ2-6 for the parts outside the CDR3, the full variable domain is DTGVSQNPRHKITKRGQNVTFRCDPISEHNRLYWYRQTLGQGPEFLTYFQNEAQLEKSRLLSDRFSAERPKGSFSTLEIQRTEQGDSAMYLCASSLAGSGANGLTFGAGSRLTVL.

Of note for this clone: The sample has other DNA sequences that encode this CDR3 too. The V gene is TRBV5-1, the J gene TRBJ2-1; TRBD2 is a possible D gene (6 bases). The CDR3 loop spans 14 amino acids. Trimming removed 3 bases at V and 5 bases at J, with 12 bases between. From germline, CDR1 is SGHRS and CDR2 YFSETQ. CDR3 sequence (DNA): TGCGCCAGCAGCTCTCAAGCGGGCAACAATGAGCAGTTCTTC. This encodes CASSSQAGNNEQFF.

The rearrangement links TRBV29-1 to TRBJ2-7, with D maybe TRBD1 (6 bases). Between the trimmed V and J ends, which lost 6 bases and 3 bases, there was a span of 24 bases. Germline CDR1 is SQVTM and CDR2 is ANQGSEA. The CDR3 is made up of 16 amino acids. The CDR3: CSVKGVGTGLFYEQYF. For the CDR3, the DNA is TGCAGCGTGAAGGGGGTCGGGACGGGGCTATTCTACGAGCAGTACTTC.

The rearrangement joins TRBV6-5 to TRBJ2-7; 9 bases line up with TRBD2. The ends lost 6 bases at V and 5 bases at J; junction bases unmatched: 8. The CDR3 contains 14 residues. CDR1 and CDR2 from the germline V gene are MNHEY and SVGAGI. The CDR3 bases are TGTGCCAGCAGCAGCCCGGGACTAGCACACGAGCAGTACTTC. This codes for CASSSPGLAHEQYF.

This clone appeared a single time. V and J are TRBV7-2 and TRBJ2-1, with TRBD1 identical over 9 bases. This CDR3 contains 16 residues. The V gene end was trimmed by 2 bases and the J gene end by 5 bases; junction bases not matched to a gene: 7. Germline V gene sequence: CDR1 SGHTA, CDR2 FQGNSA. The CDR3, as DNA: TGTGCCAGCAGCTTAAGGGGACAGGGTACCGACAATGAGCAGTTCTTC. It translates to CASSLRGQGTDNEQFF.

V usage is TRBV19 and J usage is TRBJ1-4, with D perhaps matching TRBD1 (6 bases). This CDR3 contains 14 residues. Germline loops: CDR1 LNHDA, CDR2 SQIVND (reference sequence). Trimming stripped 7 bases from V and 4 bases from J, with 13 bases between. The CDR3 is CASTRTASNEKLFF. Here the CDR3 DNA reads TGTGCCAGTACCAGGACAGCGAGTAATGAAAAACTGTTTTTT.

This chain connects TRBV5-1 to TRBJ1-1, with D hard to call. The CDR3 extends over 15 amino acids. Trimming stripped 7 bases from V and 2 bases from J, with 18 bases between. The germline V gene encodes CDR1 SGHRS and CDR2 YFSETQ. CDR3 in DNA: TGCGCCAGCCGGCGGGTCCCTCTGTATAACACTGAAGCTTTCTTT. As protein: CASRRVPLYNTEAFF.

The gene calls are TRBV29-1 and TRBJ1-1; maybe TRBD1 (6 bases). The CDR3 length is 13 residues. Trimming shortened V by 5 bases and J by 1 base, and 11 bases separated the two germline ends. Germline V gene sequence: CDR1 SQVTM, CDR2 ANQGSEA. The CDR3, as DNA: TGCAGCGTTCTACAGGGCAGGAACACTGAAGCTTTCTTT. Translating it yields CSVLQGRNTEAFF.

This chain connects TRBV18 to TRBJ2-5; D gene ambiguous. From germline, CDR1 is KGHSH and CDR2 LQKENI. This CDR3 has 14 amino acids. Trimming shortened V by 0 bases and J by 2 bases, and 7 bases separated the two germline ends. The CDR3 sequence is CASSPPSRQETQYF. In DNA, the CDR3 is TGTGCCAGCTCACCACCTTCGCGGCAAGAGACCCAGTACTTC.

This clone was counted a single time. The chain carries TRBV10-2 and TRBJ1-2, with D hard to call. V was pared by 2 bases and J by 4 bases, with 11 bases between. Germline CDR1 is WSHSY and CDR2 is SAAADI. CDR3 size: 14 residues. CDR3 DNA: TGCGCCAGCAGTGAGGCGGGCCCCGGCTATGGCTACACCTTC. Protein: CASSEAGPGYGYTF.

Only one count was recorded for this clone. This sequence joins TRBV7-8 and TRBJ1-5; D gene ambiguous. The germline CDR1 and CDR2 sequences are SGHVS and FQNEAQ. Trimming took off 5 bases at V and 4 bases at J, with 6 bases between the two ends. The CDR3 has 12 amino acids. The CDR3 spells CASSLTNQPQHF. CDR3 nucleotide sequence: TGTGCCAGCAGCCTAACGAATCAGCCCCAGCATTTT.

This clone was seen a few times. This chain's CDR3 is CASNHLAGGPSYEQYF. CDR3 nucleotide sequence: TGCGCCAGCAACCACCTAGCGGGAGGGCCTTCCTACGAGCAGTACTTC. The chain combines TRBV10-2 with TRBJ2-7; 12 bases are shared with TRBD2. Trimming took 7 bases from V and 1 from J; bases not matched to a gene: 8. CDR1 is WSHSY, CDR2 SAAADI, per germline. The CDR3 covers 16 residues.

The CDR3 DNA sequence: TGTGCCAGCAGCTTGGGACAGGGGTCCTACGAGCAGTACTTC. Its protein product is CASSLGQGSYEQYF. The V call is TRBV5-8, the J call TRBJ2-7; 8 bases map to TRBD1. V lost 0 bases and J lost 1; bases outside the gene matches: 0. Germline CDR1 SGHTS, CDR2 YDEGEE. The length of the CDR3 is 14 residues. The whole variable domain, filled in from reference TRBV5-8 and TRBJ2-7, reads EAGVTQSPTHLIKTRGQQATLRCSPISGHTSVYWYQQALGLGLQFLLWYDEGEERNRGNFPPRFSGRQFPNYSSELNVNALELEDSALYLCASSLGQGSYEQYFGPGTRLTVT.

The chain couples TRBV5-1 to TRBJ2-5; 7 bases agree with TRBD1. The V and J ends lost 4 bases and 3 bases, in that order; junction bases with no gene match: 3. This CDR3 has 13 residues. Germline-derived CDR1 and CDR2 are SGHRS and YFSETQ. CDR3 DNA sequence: TGCGCCAGCAGCGCAACAGGGGAAGAGACCCAGTACTTC. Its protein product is CASSATGEETQYF. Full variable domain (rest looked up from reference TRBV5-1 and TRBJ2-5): KAGVTQTPRYLIKTRGQQVTLSCSPISGHRSVSWYQQTPGQGLQFLFEYFSETQRNKGNFPGRFSGRQFSNSRSEMNVSTLELGDSALYLCASSATGEETQYFGPGTRLLVL.

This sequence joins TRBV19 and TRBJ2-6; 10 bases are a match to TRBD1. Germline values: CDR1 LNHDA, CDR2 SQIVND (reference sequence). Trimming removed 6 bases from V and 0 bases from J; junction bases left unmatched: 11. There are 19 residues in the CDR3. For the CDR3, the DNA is TGTGCCAGTAGGAGGAGGAGGGACAGGGGTTCCTCTGGGGCCAACGTCCTGACTTTC. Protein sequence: CASRRRRDRGSSGANVLTF.

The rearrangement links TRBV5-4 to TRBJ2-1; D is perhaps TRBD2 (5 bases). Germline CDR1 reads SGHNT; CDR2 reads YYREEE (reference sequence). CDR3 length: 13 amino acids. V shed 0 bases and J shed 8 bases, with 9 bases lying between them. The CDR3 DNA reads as TGTGCCAGCAGCTTGGGGAGGCTGGATGAGCAGTTCTTC. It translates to CASSLGRLDEQFF.